The present entry profiles one T cell receptor beta chain with its context. Antigen unknown. The data belong to a study of blood T cells in healthy people across ages. General study points: It was found that TCR beta diversity correlated strongly with the percentage of naive T cells. Naive and antigen-experienced cells were not separated, limiting conclusive comparison. Relative to aged donors, long-lived donors carried more naive CD4+ cells and displayed higher diversity.

In germline, CDR1 is MGHRA, CDR2 YSYEKL. The CDR3 covers 15 residues. Deletions cut 4 bases from V and 8 bases from J, with 20 bases between. Primers used in a second PCR of about 7 to 12 cycles were a sample-barcoded 5' primer and a J-beta primer mix. TCRdb itself ran the 5' RACE reads through MiXCR, one entry per CDR3 protein. The table records about 1.4 million distinct CDR3 sequences, around 59% of them present only once. Each donor gave about 9.3 milliliters of peripheral blood. Sequenced input: blood. The chain is built from TRBV4-1 and TRBJ1-2, with D possibly being TRBD1 (6 bases). This clonotype was obtained from a man aged 18 to 29 in good health. This CDR3 is CASSRRLQGVWGYTF. Here the CDR3 DNA reads TGCGCCAGCAGCCGACGCCTACAGGGTGTCTGGGGCTACACCTTC.